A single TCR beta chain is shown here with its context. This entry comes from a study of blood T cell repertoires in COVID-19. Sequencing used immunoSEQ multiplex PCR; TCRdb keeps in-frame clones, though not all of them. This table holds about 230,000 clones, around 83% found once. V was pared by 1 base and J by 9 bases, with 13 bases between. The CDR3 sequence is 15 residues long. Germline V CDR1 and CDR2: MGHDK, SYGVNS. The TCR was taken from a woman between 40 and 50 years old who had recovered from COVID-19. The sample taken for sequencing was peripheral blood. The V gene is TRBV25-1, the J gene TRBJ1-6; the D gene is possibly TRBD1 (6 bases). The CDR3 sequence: CASSELQGGSSPLHF. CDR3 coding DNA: TGTGCCAGCAGTGAATTGCAAGGGGGAAGTTCACCCCTCCACTTT.